This section outlines one T cell receptor (beta chain) sequence together with its context. Sequenced by immunoSEQ multiplex PCR; TCRdb stores in-frame clones only, minus some. This table has under 60,000 clones, roughly 94% appearing once. This sample stems from a study of control samples from healthy donors and cancer patients. V gave up 4 bases and J gave up 8 bases, with 25 bases separating them. The length of the CDR3 is 17 residues. The clonotype was recovered from a man aged 25 to 40 in good health. Sample: blood. The chain has TRBV23-1 and TRBJ2-3, with unresolved D. TRBV23-1 is identified as an open reading frame with a role that is uncertain. The CDR3 is CASSPLMERPHNITQYF. The CDR3 DNA is TGCGCCAGCAGTCCCCTGATGGAGCGCCCCCACAATATTACGCAGTATTTT.